These 32 T cell receptor beta chains were all obtained from the same sample, sequenced in a study of response to subunit inactivated influenza vaccine. From the RT-PCR reads, TCRdb called clonotypes with MiXCR, one entry per CDR3 protein. Here the sample spans 650,000 to 800,000 distinct CDR3 sequences, approximately 15% being singletons. The sequenced sample was PBMCs from blood, obtained less than 15 days before vaccination. The receptors shown here come from a man aged 50 to 60 who received an inactivated influenza vaccine.

V gene TRBV4-2 combines with J gene TRBJ2-1, with TRBD2 matching over 10 bases. V shed 4 bases, J shed 4 bases, and the junction held 10 bases outside the gene matches. This CDR3 is 17 amino acids long. Germline V CDR1 and CDR2: LGHNA, YNFKEQ. CDR3 loop: CASSRLGSGGSYNEQFF. The CDR3 DNA is TGTGCCAGCAGCCGACTTGGTAGCGGGGGGTCTTACAATGAGCAGTTCTTC.

This chain uses TRBV29-1 with TRBJ2-7; the D gene is possibly TRBD1 (8 bases). The ends were cut back, 4 bases at V and 2 bases at J, with 18 bases in the middle. Germline V CDR1 and CDR2: SQVTM, ANQGSEA. The CDR3 runs 15 residues. The CDR3 loop reads CSVASGGQVAYEQYF. For the CDR3, the DNA is TGCAGCGTTGCTTCGGGGGGACAGGTGGCCTACGAGCAGTACTTC.

This clonotype occurred a few times. V is TRBV5-1 and J is TRBJ2-1, with TRBD2 matching over 7 bases. V shed 4 bases and J 2 bases; nucleotides not matched to a gene: 12. Germline V gives CDR1 SGHRS, CDR2 YFSETQ. The CDR3 runs to 17 residues. The CDR3 loop is CASSEALLAGAYNEQFF. CDR3 sequence (DNA): TGCGCCAGCAGCGAGGCCCTTCTTGCGGGAGCCTACAATGAGCAGTTCTTC.

This clonotype was seen a few times. The V and J genes are TRBV30 and TRBJ2-3, with 10 bases that match TRBD2. Germline V CDR1 and CDR2: GTSNPN, SVGIG (reference sequence). The V and J ends lost 0 bases and 4 bases, in that order; junction bases with no gene match: 7. The CDR3 has 16 residues. CDR3 sequence: CAWSVGAGGPADTQYF. The CDR3 DNA reads as TGTGCCTGGAGTGTCGGAGCGGGAGGGCCGGCAGATACGCAGTATTTT.

The V and J genes are TRBV4-3 and TRBJ2-3; 8 nucleotides line up with TRBD2. J lost 0 bases, V lost 3 bases, and 8 bases had no gene match. Germline loops: CDR1 LGHNA, CDR2 YSLEER. The CDR3 length is 17 residues. CDR3 sequence (DNA): TGCGCCAGCAGCCATAGTATAGCGGGACGAAGCACAGATACGCAGTATTTT. It codes for CASSHSIAGRSTDTQYF.

This clonotype was detected a few times. CDR3 DNA: TGCGCCAGCAGCCAGGGGGTAAATGAGCAGTTCTTC. Translated: CASSQGVNEQFF. The genes are TRBV5-1 and TRBJ2-1, with 7 bases lining up with TRBD1. The J segment lost 7 bases and the V segment lost 4 bases, leaving 2 bases of the junction unmatched. Germline V gene data show CDR1 as SGHRS and CDR2 as YFSETQ. The length of the CDR3 is 12 residues.

This clonotype came up many times. The V gene is TRBV29-1, the J gene TRBJ2-7; TRBD1 matches at 8 bases. The CDR3 is 13 residues long. Looked up from germline, CDR1 is SQVTM and CDR2 is ANQGSEA. V lost 6 bases to trimming and J lost 1 base; unmatched junction nucleotides: 5. This chain's CDR3 is CSVTGEGSYEQYF. CDR3 coding DNA: TGCAGCGTGACAGGGGAAGGGTCCTACGAGCAGTACTTC.

This clonotype showed up just a few times. The CDR3 reads CASSEGGQPNEQFF. As DNA, the CDR3 is TGTGCCAGCAGTGAAGGGGGACAGCCCAATGAGCAGTTCTTC. V is TRBV6-1 and J is TRBJ2-1, with 7 bases that match TRBD1. Germline CDR1 reads MNHNS; CDR2 reads SASEGT. This CDR3 has 14 residues. The junction had 3 bases not matched to a gene; V was cut back by 1 base and J by 6 bases.

This clonotype was found many times. The chain couples TRBV11-2 to TRBJ2-5; D uncertain. The CDR3 extends over 12 amino acids. Trimming shortened V by 2 bases and J by 5 bases, and 6 bases separated the two germline ends. Germline CDR1 and CDR2: SGHAT and FQNNGV. CDR3 amino acids: CASSLFTETQYF. The CDR3 DNA sequence: TGTGCCAGCAGCTTATTCACGGAGACCCAGTACTTC.

The genes are TRBV15 and TRBJ2-1; D may be TRBD1 or TRBD2 (6 bases each). V dropped 1 base and J dropped 4 bases, with 11 bases sitting between them. The length of the CDR3 is 15 residues. Germline V gene lookup returns CDR1 LNHNV and CDR2 YYDKDF (reference sequence). DNA of the CDR3: TGTGCCACCAGCAGAGGGGGGGCTGTATACAATGAGCAGTTCTTC. It encodes CATSRGGAVYNEQFF. The full variable domain, in which reference TRBV15 and TRBJ2-1 provide the parts outside the CDR3, is DAMVIQNPRYQVTQFGKPVTLSCSQTLNHNVMYWYQQKSSQAPKLLFHYYDKDFNNEADTPDNFQSRRPNTSFCFLDIRSPGLGDTAMYLCATSRGGAVYNEQFFGPGTRLTVL.

V usage is TRBV5-1 and J usage is TRBJ1-4; D unresolved. The V and J ends lost 4 bases and 5 bases respectively, with 9 bases between them. CDR3 size: 13 residues. Germline assignment: CDR1 SGHRS and CDR2 YFSETQ. CDR3 protein: CASSPHRNEKLFF. DNA of the CDR3: TGCGCCAGCAGCCCCCACAGAAATGAAAAACTGTTTTTT. Variable domain in full (rest from reference TRBV5-1 and TRBJ1-4): KAGVTQTPRYLIKTRGQQVTLSCSPISGHRSVSWYQQTPGQGLQFLFEYFSETQRNKGNFPGRFSGRQFSNSRSEMNVSTLELGDSALYLCASSPHRNEKLFFGSGTQLSVL.

This clonotype was counted only a few times. The chain recombines TRBV28 with TRBJ1-2, with TRBD1 identical over 9 bases. The trim removed 5 bases at V and 7 bases at J, leaving 11 bases unmatched. Germline CDR1 and CDR2: MDHEN and SYDVKM. The CDR3 covers 15 residues. The CDR3 DNA is TGTGCCAGCAGTGTCCCCCCGGGACAGGGTTCTGGCTACACCTTC. This codes for CASSVPPGQGSGYTF.

This clonotype showed up just a few times. The chain has TRBV3-1 and TRBJ2-5; maybe TRBD2 (6 bases). This CDR3 spans 17 amino acids. V lost 4 bases and J 5 bases, leaving 23 bases between the germline ends. Looked up from germline, CDR1 is LGHDT and CDR2 is YNNKEL (reference sequence). CDR3 amino acids: CASSPYLGEASGETQYF. CDR3 nucleotides: TGTGCCAGCAGCCCCTACCTGGGGGAGGCGAGTGGGGAGACCCAGTACTTC.

The V gene is TRBV7-9, the J gene TRBJ2-5; 7 bases align to TRBD2. The trim removed 2 bases at V and 6 bases at J, leaving 6 bases unmatched. Germline V lookup: CDR1 SEHNR, CDR2 FQNEAQ (reference sequence). The length of the CDR3 is 14 residues. Here the CDR3 DNA reads TGTGCCAGCAGCTTATCCAGCGGGATTCAGACCCAGTACTTC. This gives the protein CASSLSSGIQTQYF.

A few counts support this clonotype. The rearrangement uses TRBV10-3 and TRBJ1-6; D not certain. This CDR3 contains 14 residues. V gave up 3 bases and J gave up 6 bases, with 9 bases separating them. In germline, CDR1 is ENHRY, CDR2 SYGVKD. The CDR3 here is CAISEGQFNSPLHF. The CDR3 DNA reads TGTGCCATCAGTGAAGGGCAATTTAATTCACCCCTCCACTTT.

V gene TRBV20-1 combines with J gene TRBJ2-3; 7 bases are a match to TRBD1. This CDR3 is 14 amino acids long. With 5 bases clipped from V and 1 base from J, the junction kept 6 bases outside the gene matches. From germline, CDR1 is DFQATT and CDR2 SNEGSKA (reference sequence). Here the CDR3 DNA reads TGCAGTGCTCTAGACAGGGCTGGCACAGATACGCAGTATTTT. Protein product: CSALDRAGTDTQYF.

The chain has TRBV11-2 and TRBJ2-3; the match to TRBD1 covers 10 bases. The CDR3 covers 17 residues. Germline trimming cut 1 base from V and 1 base from J; bases unmatched to any gene: 5. CDR1 is SGHAT and CDR2 is FQNNGV in the germline V gene. In DNA, the CDR3 is TGTGCCAGCAGCTTAGGCCGGACAGGGGGTGGCACAGATACGCAGTATTTT. Its translation: CASSLGRTGGGTDTQYF.

The chain couples TRBV12-3 or TRBV12-4 to TRBJ2-3, with 8 bases identical to TRBD2. CDR3 length: 16 residues. Trimming removed 6 bases from V and 1 base from J; junction bases left unmatched: 9. As DNA, the CDR3 is TGTGCCAGCAGCCCCAGGGACGGGGGGGGCACAGATACGCAGTATTTT. Its protein is CASSPRDGGGTDTQYF.

The J gene is TRBJ1-4, the V gene TRBV5-5; D perhaps matches TRBD1 (5 bases). The CDR3 is made up of 14 amino acids. V was clipped by 0 bases and J by 4 bases, with 7 bases between them. Germline lookup yields CDR1 SGHKS and CDR2 YYEKEE (reference sequence). This chain's CDR3 is CASSLEQGNEKLFF. The DNA of the CDR3 is TGTGCCAGCAGCTTGGAGCAGGGTAATGAAAAACTGTTTTTT.

This clonotype was observed many times. This may stem from a read error, because a much larger clone lies one nucleotide away. CDR3 in DNA: TGCAGCGTTGGCAGGGACACTGAAGCTTTCTTT. Translated, it gives CSVGRDTEAFF. V gene TRBV29-1 combines with J gene TRBJ1-1; TRBD1 might be the D (5 bases). There are 11 residues in the CDR3. Trimming stripped 4 bases from V and 3 bases from J, with 6 bases between. Per the germline V gene, CDR1 is SQVTM and CDR2 is ANQGSEA.

The V and J genes are TRBV7-2 and TRBJ2-5; 8 bases align to TRBD1. V dropped 5 bases and J dropped 5; count of bases not matched to a gene: 13. The CDR3 totals 16 residues. The germline CDR1 and CDR2 sequences are SGHTA and FQGNSA. The CDR3 sequence is CASSNGQGGFGETQYF. CDR3 nucleotides: TGTGCCAGCAGCAACGGACAGGGAGGATTCGGTGAGACCCAGTACTTC.

This clonotype appeared many times. V gene TRBV27 combines with J gene TRBJ1-5; D is ambiguous. The V end was cut by 0 bases, the J end by 6 bases, with 6 bases between. Germline loops: CDR1 MNHEY, CDR2 SMNVEV (reference sequence). The CDR3 spans 13 residues. CDR3 protein: CASSLSGIQPQHF. DNA of the CDR3: TGTGCCAGCAGTTTATCAGGGATTCAGCCCCAGCATTTT.

V gene TRBV4-1 combines with J gene TRBJ2-1; D is possibly TRBD1 (6 bases). The CDR3 is 14 amino acids. Germline assignment: CDR1 MGHRA and CDR2 YSYEKL. Trimming removed 2 bases from V and 8 bases from J, with 13 bases in between. CDR3 sequence (DNA): TGCGCCAGCAGCCAATCGACTAACAGGGATGAGCAGTTCTTC. Its protein product is CASSQSTNRDEQFF.

The sample holds many counts of this clonotype. The chain has TRBV9 and TRBJ2-7; 11 nucleotides match TRBD1. Germline V gene sequence: CDR1 SGDLS, CDR2 YYNGEE. There are 15 residues in the CDR3. After removal of 3 bases from V and 5 bases from J, the junction contained 7 bases not matched to a gene. The CDR3 loop is CASSEGQGAHNEQYF. The CDR3 coding sequence is TGTGCCAGCAGCGAAGGACAGGGGGCTCACAACGAGCAGTACTTC.

Ten or more counts support this clonotype. This chain joins TRBV7-6 and TRBJ2-5; D uncertain. This CDR3 region has 15 residues. Germline CDR1 is SGHVS and CDR2 is FNYEAQ. Between the trimmed V and J ends, which lost 4 bases and 1 base, there was a span of 13 bases. CDR3: CASSSQANLQETQYF. The CDR3 region has the DNA TGTGCCAGCAGCTCCCAAGCTAACCTCCAAGAGACCCAGTACTTC.

This clonotype was detected only a few times. The rearrangement links TRBV10-3 to TRBJ2-7; 10 positions match TRBD1. This CDR3 has 13 residues. Germline lookup yields CDR1 ENHRY and CDR2 SYGVKD. The V gene end was trimmed by 5 bases and the J gene end by 7 bases; junction bases not matched to a gene: 5. The CDR3 sequence: CAISPDRGGEQYF. CDR3 sequence (DNA): TGTGCCATCAGTCCGGACAGGGGGGGTGAGCAGTACTTC.

The chain joins TRBV3-1 to TRBJ1-2; TRBD1 aligns across 10 bases. The CDR3 sequence is 15 residues long. Trimming took 3 bases from V and 7 from J; bases not matched to a gene: 8. CDR1 and CDR2 (germline): LGHDT, YNNKEL (reference sequence). CDR3 sequence reads: CASSHTGTGASGYTF. The CDR3 nucleotides read TGTGCCAGCAGCCATACCGGGACAGGGGCCAGTGGCTACACCTTC.

This clonotype was counted between two and nine times. The rearrangement joins TRBV10-1 to TRBJ1-1; no clear D gene. Germline loops: CDR1 WNHNN, CDR2 SYGVQD (reference sequence). The CDR3 is 15 residues long. V gave up 6 bases and J gave up 5 bases, with 19 bases separating them. The CDR3 is CASRMDAVYETEAFF. CDR3 nucleotide sequence: TGCGCCAGCAGAATGGACGCGGTCTATGAGACTGAAGCTTTCTTT.

This clonotype has just a few counts. CDR3 amino acids: CASSLTRTGVNEQYF. In nucleotides, the CDR3 is TGCGCCAGCAGCTTGACCCGCACAGGGGTCAACGAGCAGTACTTC. The rearrangement uses TRBV5-1 and TRBJ2-7; 7 bases line up with TRBD1. The CDR3 spans 15 residues. V shed 1 base, J shed 5 bases, and the junction held 9 bases outside the gene matches. Germline CDR1 reads SGHRS; CDR2 reads YFSETQ.

Details on this clonotype: The CDR3 ends on some other residue instead of the conserved phenylalanine or tryptophan, so this is likely a read error. The CDR3 loop reads CARRGRDPYEQYL. CDR3 nucleotide sequence: TGTGCCCGGCGCGGCAGGGACCCTTACGAGCAGTACTTA. The rearrangement uses TRBV27 and TRBJ2-7; either TRBD1 or TRBD2 may supply D (5 bases each). CDR3 length: 13 amino acids. Trimming cost V 11 bases and J 4 bases, with 18 bases left between them. Germline V CDR1 and CDR2: MNHEY, SMNVEV (reference sequence).

This clonotype was observed at least ten times. This chain's CDR3 is CASSQIETQYF. The CDR3 DNA is TGTGCCAGCAGCCAAATCGAGACCCAGTACTTC. The chain couples TRBV3-1 to TRBJ2-5; no definite D call. Trimming shortened V by 2 bases and J by 5 bases, and 3 bases separated the two germline ends. Germline CDR1 and CDR2: LGHDT and YNNKEL (reference sequence). The CDR3 spans 11 residues.

This clonotype came up a few times. The rearrangement links TRBV6-1 to TRBJ2-1; D remains ambiguous. Trimming left V 6 bases short and J 10 bases short, with 13 bases between. The CDR3 loop spans 12 amino acids. Per the germline V gene, CDR1 is MNHNS and CDR2 is SASEGT. The CDR3 loop is CASRPSKGEQFF. In DNA form, the CDR3 reads TGTGCCAGCAGGCCCTCAAAGGGCGAGCAGTTCTTC.